This entry lists 3 T cell receptor beta chains sequenced from one sample in a study of blood T cells in healthy people across ages. A second PCR of roughly 7 to 11 cycles used a sample-barcoded 5' primer and a J-beta primer mix. TCRdb used MiXCR to reprocess the 5' RACE reads, holding one entry per CDR3 protein. The sample yields 1.5 million to 2 million distinct CDR3 sequences, about two fifths seen once. Sequencing input: blood. These receptors were collected from a human donor in good health.

The chain recombines TRBV7-2 with TRBJ2-7, with unresolved D. V was shortened by 5 bases and J by 7 bases, with 9 bases between the two germline ends. Per the germline V gene, CDR1 is SGHTA and CDR2 is FQGNSA. The CDR3 is 11 residues long. For the CDR3, the DNA is TGTGCCAGCAGCCTCATACAAGAGCAGTACTTC. The encoded protein is CASSLIQEQYF.

The J gene is TRBJ2-3, the V gene TRBV7-4; D gene ambiguous. The CDR3 contains 13 residues. Germline V gene lookup returns CDR1 SGHVT and CDR2 SQSDAQ. The V gene lost 0 bases and the J gene lost 10 bases, with 11 bases spanning the gap. CDR3 region: CASSLAMESAQYF. The CDR3 nucleotides are TGTGCCAGCAGCTTAGCCATGGAGAGTGCGCAGTATTTT. Variable domain in full (rest from reference TRBV7-4 and TRBJ2-3): GAGVSQSPRYKVAKRGRDVALRCDSISGHVTLYWYRQTLGQGSEVLTYSQSDAQRDKSGRPSGRFSAERPERSVSTLKIQRTEQGDSAVYLCASSLAMESAQYFGPGTRLTVL.

The V gene is TRBV20-1, the J gene TRBJ2-1; 12 nucleotides line up with TRBD2. This CDR3 comprises 13 residues. Germline V CDR1 and CDR2: DFQATT, SNEGSKA (reference sequence). After removal of 6 bases from V and 6 bases from J, the junction contained 3 bases not matched to a gene. CDR3 DNA: TGCAGTGCCGGACTAGCGGGGATCAATGAGCAGTTCTTC. Translating it yields CSAGLAGINEQFF.